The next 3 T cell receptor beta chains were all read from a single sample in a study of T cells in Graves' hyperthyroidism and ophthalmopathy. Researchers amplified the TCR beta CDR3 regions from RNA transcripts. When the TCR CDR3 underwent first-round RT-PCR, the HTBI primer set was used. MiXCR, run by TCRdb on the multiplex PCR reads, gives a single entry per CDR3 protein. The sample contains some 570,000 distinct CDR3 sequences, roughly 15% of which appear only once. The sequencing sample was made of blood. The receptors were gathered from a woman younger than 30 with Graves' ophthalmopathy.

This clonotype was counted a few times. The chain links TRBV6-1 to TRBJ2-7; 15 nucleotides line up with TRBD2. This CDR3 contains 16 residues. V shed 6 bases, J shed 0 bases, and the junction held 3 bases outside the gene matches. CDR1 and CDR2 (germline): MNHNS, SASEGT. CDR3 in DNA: TGTGCCAGCAGAGGACTAGCGGGAGGGGGCTCCTACGAGCAGTACTTC. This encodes CASRGLAGGGSYEQYF.

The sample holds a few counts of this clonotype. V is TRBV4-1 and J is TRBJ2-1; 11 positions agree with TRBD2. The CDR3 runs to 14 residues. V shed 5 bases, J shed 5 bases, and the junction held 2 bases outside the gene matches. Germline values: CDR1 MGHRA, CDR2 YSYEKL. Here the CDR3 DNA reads TGCGCCAGCAGCAGTAGCGGGAGGGACAATGAGCAGTTCTTC. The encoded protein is CASSSSGRDNEQFF.

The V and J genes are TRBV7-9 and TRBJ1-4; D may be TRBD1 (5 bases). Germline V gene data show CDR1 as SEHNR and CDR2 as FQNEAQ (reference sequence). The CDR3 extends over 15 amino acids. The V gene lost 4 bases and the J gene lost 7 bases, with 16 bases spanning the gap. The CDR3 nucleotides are TGTGCCAGCAGCTCACAGGACTTAAGGAGTGAAAAACTGTTTTTT. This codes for CASSSQDLRSEKLFF.